These T cell receptor beta chains were read from a single sample in a study of blood T cell repertoires in COVID-19. Sequencing used immunoSEQ multiplex PCR; TCRdb keeps in-frame clones, though not all of them. The table lists some 290,000 clones, 88% of them singletons. Sequenced input: peripheral blood. These receptors were collected from a woman in her 30s with COVID-19, enrolled during active disease. Each CDR3 is given with its conserved first and last residue. D genes are given only for firm matches. Clone size, where shown, is once, few, many, or a class for clones that have expanded.

D	V	J	size	CDR3	DNA
-	TRBV11-2	TRBJ1-1	once	CASSLFGRNTEAFF	TGTGCCAGCAGCTTATTTGGGAGGAACACTGAAGCTTTCTTT
-	TRBV2	TRBJ2-1	-	CASRDTRKNEQFF	TGTGCCAGCAGGGATACTAGAAAAAATGAGCAGTTCTTC
TRBD2	TRBV18	TRBJ2-1	-	CASSSGLAGIGDEQFF	TGTGCCAGCTCATCAGGACTAGCGGGAATCGGCGATGAGCAGTTCTTC
TRBD1	TRBV19	TRBJ1-6	-	CASSMGQGKNSPLHF	TGTGCCAGTAGTATGGGACAGGGGAAGAATTCACCCCTCCACTTT
TRBD2	TRBV30	TRBJ2-7	-	CAWSVERGAYEQYF	TGTGCCTGGAGTGTTGAGCGGGGAGCCTACGAGCAGTACTTC
-	TRBV12-5	TRBJ2-3	-	CASGLAGDTQYF	TGTGCTAGTGGTTTGGCAGGCGATACGCAGTATTTT
-	TRBV27	TRBJ2-7	-	CASSLSGGAPYEQYF	TGTGCCAGCAGTTTATCGGGAGGAGCCCCCTACGAGCAGTACTTC
TRBD2	TRBV9	TRBJ2-3	-	CASSRTSGRSDTQYF	TGTGCCAGCAGTCGGACTAGCGGGAGGTCAGATACGCAGTATTTT
TRBD1	TRBV6-6	TRBJ2-7	-	CASSSGQGAPYEQYF	TGTGCCAGCAGTTCAGGACAGGGGGCACCCTACGAGCAGTACTTC
-	TRBV10-3	TRBJ2-1	-	CAISPAAAAYNEQFF	TGTGCCATCAGCCCCGCGGCGGCTGCCTACAATGAGCAGTTCTTC
-	TRBV5-1	TRBJ1-2	-	CASSLGRGNYGYTF	TGCGCCAGCAGCTTGGGACGGGGTAACTATGGCTACACCTTC
TRBD2	TRBV30	TRBJ2-1	-	CAWSVQGLVLNEQFF	TGTGCCTGGAGTGTACAGGGACTAGTTTTAAATGAGCAGTTCTTC
-	TRBV9	TRBJ2-5	-	CASSVGGGGETQYF	TGTGCCAGCAGCGTAGGCGGCGGTGGGGAGACCCAGTACTTC
TRBD1	TRBV29-1	TRBJ1-2	-	CSALLDRDGYGYTF	TGCAGCGCGTTGTTGGACAGGGACGGGTATGGCTACACCTTC